This T cell receptor (beta chain) stems from a study of cytomegalovirus exposure and HLA in healthy donors. Study-wide findings and caveats: Follow-up analysis later connected one missense variant in DCLRE1C with trimming of TCR beta V- and J-genes.

Germline V gene data show CDR1 as GTSNPN and CDR2 as SVGIG (reference sequence). Trimming cost V 2 bases and J 5 bases, with 6 bases left between them. The CDR3 is 12 amino acids. A word on this clone: Its antigen remains unknown.

The PCR employed 60 Vbeta primers together with 13 Jbeta primers. Profiling relied on immunoSEQ multiplex PCR, and the TCRdb table lists in-frame clones only, not all of them. This table lists 65,000 to 80,000 clones. The TCR originated in a man between 25 and 39 years old in good health and CMV-seronegative. Sequencing was performed on PBMCs. The chain employs TRBV30 and TRBJ2-2; D is ambiguous. The CDR3 spells CAWSPGTGELFF. The CDR3 nucleotides are TGTGCCTGGAGTCCCGGGACCGGGGAGCTGTTTTTT. Full variable domain (remainder filled in from reference TRBV30 and TRBJ2-2): SQTIHQWPATLVQPVGSPLSLECTVEGTSNPNLYWYRQAAGRGLQLLFYSVGIGQISSEVPQNLSASRPQDRQFILSSKKLLLSDSGFYLCAWSPGTGELFFGEGSRLTVL.